Following are 21 T cell receptor beta chains from one sample sequenced in a study of Ad26.COV2.S vaccination and SARS-CoV-2 variants. Profiling relied on immunoSEQ multiplex PCR, and the TCRdb table lists in-frame clones only, not all of them. This sample carries hundreds of thousands of clones, around 90% of them seen once, and the ten largest clones take roughly 1.5%. Documented treatment: around 19 received Ad26.COV2.S at low or high dose, single or two shots; several received placebo; per-sample allocation not given. Sampling happened 63 days after the first vaccine or placebo injection. The specimen was peripheral blood, collected in a trial of Ad26.COV2.S vaccine versus placebo. These receptors were collected from a person aged 18-65 years who received the Ad26.COV2.S COVID-19 vaccine or a placebo.

V is TRBV11-2 and J is TRBJ1-5, with 8 bases that match TRBD1. This CDR3 is built from 13 residues. V lost 5 bases, J lost 7 bases, and 4 bases stayed unmatched. Germline CDR1 is SGHAT and CDR2 is FQNNGV. CDR3 DNA: TGTGCCAGCAGCCAGGGGGCGGGACAGCCCCAGCATTTT. Translation gives CASSQGAGQPQHF.

This clone was observed once. This sample also contains other DNA sequences that code for the same CDR3. The rearrangement uses TRBV12-3 or TRBV12-4 and TRBJ1-5; D gene uncertain. The CDR3 has 13 residues. Deletions cut 2 bases from V and 2 bases from J, with 4 bases between. Here the CDR3 reads CASSLNGNQPQHF. The CDR3 DNA follows: TGTGCCAGCAGTTTAAATGGCAATCAGCCCCAGCATTTT.

The chain is built from TRBV19 and TRBJ1-1; no firm D call. Trimming took 5 bases from V and 10 from J, leaving 14 bases between them. CDR3 length: 12 amino acids. CDR1 LNHDA and CDR2 SQIVND come from the germline V gene (reference sequence). In nucleotides, the CDR3 is TGTGCCAGTAGTGTGCCGGGAGGAACAGCTTTCTTT. Protein sequence: CASSVPGGTAFF.

For the CDR3, the DNA is TGTGCCAGCAGCCTATGGACAGGGGGCGCCGAGCAGTACTTC. Encoded protein: CASSLWTGGAEQYF. V and J are TRBV12-1 and TRBJ2-7; the D call of TRBD1 is as the table states it, not checked on the DNA. TRBV12-1 is a recognized pseudogene. The CDR3 is 14 amino acids.

The J gene is TRBJ1-1, the V gene TRBV14; D remains ambiguous. Trimming left V 4 bases short and J 3 bases short, with 12 bases between. The CDR3 spans 14 residues. Germline V gene data show CDR1 as SGHDN and CDR2 as FVKESK. CDR3 sequence (DNA): TGTGCCAGCAGCCCGCCCGAGGCTTACACTGAAGCTTTCTTT. Amino acid sequence: CASSPPEAYTEAFF.

The chain links TRBV7-2 to TRBJ2-3, with 7 bases identical to TRBD2. This CDR3 spans 14 amino acids. The V gene's germline CDR1 is SGHTA and CDR2 FQGNSA. V shed 4 bases and J 2 bases; nucleotides not matched to a gene: 3. The CDR3 loop is CASSYGRPTDTQYF. The CDR3 DNA reads as TGTGCCAGCAGCTACGGGAGGCCCACAGATACGCAGTATTTT.

The chain links TRBV7-9 to TRBJ2-7, with TRBD2 identical over 8 bases. The CDR3 is made up of 15 amino acids. Trimming took 2 bases from V and 2 from J; bases not matched to a gene: 5. From germline, CDR1 is SEHNR and CDR2 FQNEAQ (reference sequence). The CDR3 protein is CASSLPGGEPYEQYF. The CDR3 region has the DNA TGTGCCAGCAGCTTACCGGGGGGGGAACCCTACGAGCAGTACTTC.

The genes are TRBV3-1 (or the pseudogene TRBV3-2) and TRBJ2-5, with D possibly matching TRBD2 (6 bases). The CDR3 has 13 residues. V shed 5 bases and J shed 5 bases, with 12 bases lying between them. Germline loops: CDR1 LGHDT, CDR2 YNNKEL (reference sequence). The CDR3 sequence is CASSLRGPETQYF. The DNA of the CDR3 is TGTGCCAGCAGCTTGCGGGGACCCGAGACCCAGTACTTC.

The chain combines TRBV6-5 with TRBJ2-7, with TRBD2 identical over 8 bases. The CDR3 spans 15 residues. V lost 4 bases, J lost 3 bases, and 8 bases stayed unmatched. Germline values: CDR1 MNHEY, CDR2 SVGAGI. The CDR3 spells CASSFASGFGYEQYF. The CDR3 DNA follows: TGTGCCAGCAGTTTCGCTAGCGGGTTCGGCTACGAGCAGTACTTC.

The CDR3: CSVVTGRESTDTQYF. CDR3 nucleotide sequence: TGCAGCGTTGTCACAGGGAGGGAAAGCACAGATACGCAGTATTTT. This chain joins TRBV29-1 and TRBJ2-3; D may be TRBD2 (7 bases). The CDR3 has 15 amino acids. V was shortened by 4 bases and J by 0 bases, with 14 bases between the two germline ends. The germline V gene encodes CDR1 SQVTM and CDR2 ANQGSEA.

The chain carries TRBV6-5 and TRBJ1-5, with TRBD1 matching 8 bases. V gave up 6 bases and J gave up 3 bases; unmatched junction bases: 4. Germline V lookup: CDR1 MNHEY, CDR2 SVGAGI. The CDR3 runs to 14 residues. This chain's CDR3 is CASSDRGDNQPQHF. In DNA, the CDR3 is TGTGCCAGCAGCGACAGGGGTGACAATCAGCCCCAGCATTTT.

The V and J genes are TRBV12-3 or TRBV12-4 and TRBJ2-1; unclear D gene. This CDR3 region has 11 residues. V dropped 6 bases and J dropped 7 bases, with 7 bases sitting between them. In DNA, the CDR3 is TGTGCCAGCAGGAGCAGGAATGAGCAGTTCTTC. It is translated as CASRSRNEQFF.

V usage is TRBV3-1 (or the pseudogene TRBV3-2) and J usage is TRBJ1-2; no reliable D call. The V gene's germline CDR1 is LGHDT and CDR2 YNNKEL (reference sequence). The ends were cut back, 0 bases at V and 6 bases at J, with 17 bases in the middle. CDR3 length equals 16 residues. The CDR3, as DNA: TGTGCCAGCAGCCAAGATTGGAACAGCCCCCTGAATGGCTACACCTTC. It encodes CASSQDWNSPLNGYTF.

The chain links TRBV3-1 (or the pseudogene TRBV3-2) to TRBJ2-3, with a weak D call TRBD1 (5 bases). Per germline, CDR1 LGHDT and CDR2 YNNKEL (reference sequence). The CDR3 covers 16 residues. Trimming shortened V by 1 base and J by 0 bases, and 11 bases separated the two germline ends. The DNA for the CDR3 is TGTGCCAGCAGCCAAGGGCACACAGGAAGCACAGATACGCAGTATTTT. Amino acids: CASSQGHTGSTDTQYF.

Regarding this clone: Other nucleotide sequences from this sample produce the same CDR3. The V call is TRBV6-5, the J call TRBJ2-7; D may be TRBD1 or TRBD2 (6 bases each). The V gene's germline CDR1 is MNHEY and CDR2 SVGAGI. V lost 5 bases and J 4 bases, leaving 15 bases between the germline ends. This CDR3 has 14 residues. The CDR3: CASSLQGGPYEQYF. The CDR3 nucleotides are TGTGCCAGCAGTCTACAGGGAGGTCCATACGAGCAGTACTTC.

This chain links TRBV3-1 (or the pseudogene TRBV3-2) with TRBJ2-7; 7 bases agree with TRBD1. Germline V gene lookup returns CDR1 LGHDT and CDR2 YNNKEL (reference sequence). The trim removed 2 bases at V and 1 base at J, leaving 2 bases unmatched. This CDR3 contains 14 residues. CDR3 bases: TGTGCCAGCAGCCAAACAGGGGTGTCCTACGAGCAGTACTTC. This sequence encodes CASSQTGVSYEQYF.

The rearrangement joins TRBV24-1 to TRBJ2-1; TRBD2 agrees at 7 bases. J lost 7 bases, V lost 4 bases, and 9 bases had no gene match. Germline V gene sequence: CDR1 KGHDR, CDR2 SFDVKD. The CDR3 has 15 amino acids. The CDR3, as DNA: TGTGCCACCAGTGACCCCGGACTAGTGGAAAATGAGCAGTTCTTC. Protein: CATSDPGLVENEQFF.

This rearrangement joins TRBV11-3 to TRBJ1-3; D remains unclear. Per the germline V gene, CDR1 is SGHNT and CDR2 is YENEEA. V shed 0 bases and J shed 2 bases, with 8 bases lying between them. The length of the CDR3 is 15 residues. CDR3 amino acids: CASSLERRPGNTIYF. The CDR3 bases are TGTGCCAGCAGCTTAGAGCGACGTCCTGGAAACACCATATATTTT.

The chain joins TRBV5-6 to TRBJ2-4, with TRBD2 matching over 11 bases. The V segment lost 4 bases and the J segment 6 bases; nucleotides outside the gene matches: 12. The CDR3 spans 17 residues. Per germline, CDR1 SGHDT and CDR2 YYEEEE. Written as DNA, the CDR3 is TGTGCCAGCAGCCCGGGACTAGCGGAGATAAGTGGAAACATTCAGTACTTC. This translates into CASSPGLAEISGNIQYF.

This chain uses TRBV15 with TRBJ2-1, with D unclear. CDR1 and CDR2 (germline): LNHNV, YYDKDF (reference sequence). The CDR3 extends over 11 amino acids. V lost 8 bases and J 8 bases, leaving 10 bases between the germline ends. The CDR3 here is CATGLNYEQFF. CDR3 nucleotide sequence: TGTGCCACCGGATTAAATTATGAGCAGTTCTTC.

The rearrangement joins TRBV18 to TRBJ2-5, with 9 bases identical to TRBD2. From germline, CDR1 is KGHSH and CDR2 LQKENI. This CDR3 is 15 amino acids long. V lost 3 bases to trimming and J lost 1 base; unmatched junction nucleotides: 3. The CDR3, as DNA: TGTGCCAGCTCACCCGCGGGAGGGGTCCAAGAGACCCAGTACTTC. This sequence encodes CASSPAGGVQETQYF.